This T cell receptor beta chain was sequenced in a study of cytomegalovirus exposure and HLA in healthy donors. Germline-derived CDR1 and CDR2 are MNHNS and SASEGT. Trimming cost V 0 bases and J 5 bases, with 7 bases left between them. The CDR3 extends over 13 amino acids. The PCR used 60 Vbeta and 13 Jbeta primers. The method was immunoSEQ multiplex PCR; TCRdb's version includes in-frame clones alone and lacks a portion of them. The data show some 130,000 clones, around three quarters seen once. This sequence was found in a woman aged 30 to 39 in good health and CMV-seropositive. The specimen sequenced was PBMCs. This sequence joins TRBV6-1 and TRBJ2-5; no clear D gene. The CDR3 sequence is CASSEAKRETQYF. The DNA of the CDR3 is TGTGCCAGCAGTGAAGCTAAGAGGGAGACCCAGTACTTC.